Listed below are T cell receptor beta chains from one sample, sequenced in a study of CD8 T cells in ankylosing spondylitis. TCRdb ran MiXCR on the 5' RACE reads and lists one entry per CDR3 protein. The sample shows 250,000 or so distinct CDR3 sequences, over 15% of them seen only once. Sequencing was done on a sample of blood, either unsorted or a sorted T cell fraction (not recorded which). The receptors shown here come from a male donor with ankylosing spondylitis or in good health (not recorded which). Each CDR3 is given with its conserved first and last residue. The D gene is left open where the match is weak. Clone size appears in some rows only: once, few, many, or a class for an expanded clone.

j_gene | d_gene | v_gene | abundance | CDR3aa | CDR3nt
TRBJ2-3 | TRBD1 | TRBV20-1 | . | CSASGTGKADTQYF | TGCAGCGCTTCTGGGACAGGGAAGGCAGATACGCAGTATTTT
TRBJ2-2 | TRBD1 | TRBV27 | . | CASRINRGEVGELFF | TGTGCCAGCAGAATTAACAGGGGGGAGGTCGGGGAGCTGTTTTTT
TRBJ2-7 | . | TRBV4-1 | . | CASSLRDGNYEQYF | TGCGCCAGCAGCCTACGCGACGGGAACTACGAGCAGTACTTC
TRBJ2-5 | . | TRBV27 | few | CASVLGETQYF | TGTGCCAGCGTTTTAGGAGAGACCCAGTACTTC
TRBJ2-1 | . | TRBV24-1 | . | CATSDSLSYNEQFF | TGTGCCACCAGTGATTCCCTCTCCTACAATGAGCAGTTCTTC
TRBJ2-1 | . | TRBV12-3/TRBV12-4 | . | CASSSRSGIYNEQFF | TGTGCCAGCAGTTCCCGGTCCGGGATTTACAATGAGCAGTTCTTC
TRBJ2-1 | . | TRBV4-1 | few | CASSQAIPYNEQFF | TGCGCCAGCAGCCAAGCAATACCCTACAATGAGCAGTTCTTC
TRBJ2-1 | TRBD2 | TRBV25-1 | few | CASSGGLRYNEQFF | TGTGCCAGCAGTGGGGGACTACGCTACAATGAGCAGTTCTTC
TRBJ2-1 | TRBD1 | TRBV12-3/TRBV12-4 | many | CASSQTGTGVGEQFF | TGTGCCAGCAGCCAGACCGGGACAGGGGTGGGTGAGCAGTTCTTC
TRBJ2-7 | TRBD2 | TRBV29-1 | . | CSVVSSGRYEQYF | TGCAGCGTTGTGTCTAGCGGGAGATACGAGCAGTACTTC
TRBJ2-3 | TRBD1 | TRBV7-9 | few | CASRTGGSFTDTQYF | TGTGCCAGCAGGACAGGGGGCTCCTTCACAGATACGCAGTATTTT
TRBJ2-7 | . | TRBV12-3/TRBV12-4 | . | CASSSTTGLGEQYF | TGTGCCAGCAGTTCCACGACAGGTCTTGGCGAGCAGTACTTC
TRBJ1-6 | TRBD1 | TRBV4-1 | . | CASSQWTGFDSPLHF | TGCGCCAGCAGCCAATGGACAGGTTTTGATTCACCCCTCCACTTT
TRBJ1-5 | TRBD1 | TRBV19 | few | CASSRGQGLSNQPQHF | TGTGCCAGTAGTAGGGGACAGGGTCTCAGCAATCAGCCCCAGCATTTT
TRBJ1-1 | . | TRBV9 | once | CASSVDPGVGTEAFF | TGTGCCAGCAGCGTAGATCCAGGGGTCGGCACTGAAGCTTTCTTT
TRBJ2-7 | . | TRBV15 | . | CATSREQDLYEQYF | TGTGCCACCAGCAGAGAACAGGACCTCTACGAGCAGTACTTC
TRBJ2-7 | . | TRBV11-2 | many | CASSFFPYEDNSYEQYF | TGTGCCAGCAGCTTCTTTCCTTACGAAGACAACTCCTACGAGCAGTACTTC
TRBJ1-2 | TRBD1 | TRBV29-1 | . | CSGWSEQGGYGYTF | TGCAGCGGCTGGTCTGAACAGGGGGGCTATGGCTACACCTTC
TRBJ2-5 | TRBD2 | TRBV5-1 | . | CASSLATSGGPGETQYF | TGCGCCAGCAGCTTGGCCACCTCGGGAGGGCCGGGTGAGACCCAGTACTTC
TRBJ2-1 | . | TRBV7-9 | . | CASSTGLPSYNEQFF | TGTGCCAGCAGCACGGGACTCCCCTCCTACAATGAGCAGTTCTTC
TRBJ1-2 | . | TRBV29-1 | many | CSAFDPDYGYTF | TGCAGCGCCTTCGATCCGGACTATGGCTACACCTTC
TRBJ1-2 | . | TRBV14 | once | CASSLAQGDYGYTF | TGTGCCAGCAGCCTCGCCCAGGGTGACTATGGCTACACCTTC
TRBJ2-2 | TRBD2 | TRBV28 | . | CASSRGLAANTGELFF | TGTGCCAGCAGCCGGGGACTAGCGGCGAACACCGGGGAGCTGTTTTTT
TRBJ2-3 | TRBD2 | TRBV12-3/TRBV12-4 | many | CASSLSGITDTQYF | TGTGCCAGCAGCCTTAGCGGGATCACAGATACGCAGTATTTT
TRBJ2-5 | . | TRBV11-1 | . | CASSSTAITGRGTGTQYF | TGTGCCAGCAGCTCGACCGCGATAACGGGACGGGGGACCGGGACCCAGTACTTC
TRBJ2-5 | . | TRBV12-3/TRBV12-4 | . | CASRTDYQETQYF | TGTGCCAGCAGGACAGATTACCAAGAGACCCAGTACTTC